The rows below give T cell receptor beta chains drawn from one sample of a study of blood T cell repertoires in COVID-19. Data came from immunoSEQ multiplex PCR; TCRdb stores just in-frame clones and leaves some out. This table has approximately 300,000 clones, around 90% appearing once. Sequenced sample: PBMCs or T cells enriched from blood (not recorded which). The receptors originated from a woman aged 25 to 45 who had recovered from COVID-19. CDR3s include the opening cysteine and the closing phenylalanine or tryptophan. D genes are given only for firm matches. Size is omitted from some rows. Given values are once, few, many or a class for expanded clones.

size | J | V | D | CDR3 | DNA
once | TRBJ2-2 | TRBV9 | . | CASSAVPGGPTGGELFF | TGTGCCAGCAGCGCAGTCCCCGGGGGACCTACAGGCGGGGAGCTGTTTTTT
. | TRBJ1-1 | TRBV9 | . | CASSQRRDTEAFF | TGTGCCAGCAGCCAGCGCAGGGACACTGAAGCTTTCTTT
. | TRBJ2-3 | TRBV7-3 | TRBD2 | CASSQRTSTTDTQYF | TGTGCCAGCAGCCAGCGGACTAGCACCACAGATACGCAGTATTTT
once | TRBJ2-5 | TRBV7-9 | . | CASSYGQTQETQYF | TGTGCCAGCAGCTACGGACAGACTCAAGAGACCCAGTACTTC
. | TRBJ2-3 | TRBV10-3 | . | CAISPGPSTGTQYF | TGTGCCATCAGCCCGGGACCCTCGACAGGTACGCAGTATTTT
. | TRBJ1-6 | TRBV10-2 | . | CASRLSNSPLHF | TGCGCCAGCAGACTAAGTAATTCACCCCTCCACTTT
few | TRBJ1-1 | TRBV9 | TRBD1 | CASSVQGGQGNTEAFF | TGTGCCAGCAGCGTCCAAGGGGGACAGGGGAACACTGAAGCTTTCTTT
. | TRBJ2-1 | TRBV9 | TRBD2 | CASSPRASGNEQFF | TGTGCCAGCAGCCCTCGGGCTAGCGGTAATGAGCAGTTCTTC
. | TRBJ2-7 | TRBV5-1 | . | CASSLEAGSSSYEQYF | TGCGCCAGCAGCTTGGAGGCAGGCTCGAGCTCCTACGAGCAGTACTTC
once | TRBJ2-7 | TRBV7-9 | TRBD1 | CASSSDRGNPYEQYF | TGTGCCAGCAGCTCGGACAGGGGAAATCCCTACGAGCAGTACTTC
. | TRBJ2-2 | TRBV9 | TRBD1 | CASSGQGFGELFF | TGTGCCAGCAGCGGACAGGGGTTCGGGGAGCTGTTTTTT
. | TRBJ2-3 | TRBV5-5 | . | CASSLFGRGTDTQYF | TGTGCCAGCAGCTTATTCGGTCGGGGCACAGATACGCAGTATTTT
. | TRBJ1-1 | TRBV10-3 | . | CAIAPIRDTEAFF | TGTGCCATCGCGCCCATCCGGGACACTGAAGCTTTCTTT
. | TRBJ2-2 | TRBV3-1/TRBV3-2 | TRBD2 | CASSQAGLATGELFF | TGTGCCAGCAGCCAAGCGGGACTAGCAACCGGGGAGCTGTTTTTT
. | TRBJ1-2 | TRBV29-1 | TRBD1 | CSGGTGNGYTF | TGCAGCGGCGGGACAGGGAATGGCTACACCTTC
. | TRBJ1-2 | TRBV29-1 | . | CSVVSGDGYTF | TGCAGCGTTGTATCCGGAGACGGCTACACCTTC
few | TRBJ1-5 | TRBV10-3 | . | CAISGTVSNQPQHF | TGTGCCATCAGTGGGACAGTGAGCAATCAGCCCCAGCATTTT
. | TRBJ2-7 | TRBV5-1 | . | CASSLGLLYEQYF | TGCGCCAGCAGCTTGGGTCTTCTCTACGAGCAGTACTTC
. | TRBJ1-6 | TRBV19 | TRBD1 | CASSPGDRLSPLHF | TGTGCCAGTAGTCCCGGGGACAGGCTTTCACCCCTCCACTTT
. | TRBJ1-6 | TRBV5-1 | . | CASSARQAGSYNSPLHF | TGCGCCAGCAGCGCCCGACAGGCCGGCTCCTATAATTCACCCCTCCACTTT
hyperexpanded | TRBJ1-4 | TRBV14 | . | CASSPQGYEKLFF | TGTGCCAGCAGCCCTCAGGGTTATGAAAAACTGTTTTTT
. | TRBJ1-4 | TRBV12-3/TRBV12-4 | TRBD1 | CASSFQQGGLFF | TGTGCCAGCAGTTTTCAACAGGGGGGACTGTTTTTT
once | TRBJ1-1 | TRBV29-1 | . | CSGQDTEAFF | TGCAGCGGACAAGACACTGAAGCTTTCTTT
. | TRBJ1-1 | TRBV7-2 | . | CASSLAGNTEAFF | TGTGCCAGCAGCTTAGCCGGGAACACTGAAGCTTTCTTT
. | TRBJ1-1 | TRBV19 | . | CASSGRATVLNTEAFF | TGTGCCAGTAGCGGACGCGCGACAGTCTTGAACACTGAAGCTTTCTTT
. | TRBJ2-7 | TRBV7-6 | TRBD1 | CASSPGQRREQYF | TGTGCCAGCAGCCCGGGACAGCGAAGGGAGCAGTACTTC
. | TRBJ1-5 | TRBV30 | TRBD1 | CAWSVGTGNQPQHF | TGTGCCTGGAGTGTTGGGACAGGCAATCAGCCCCAGCATTTT
. | TRBJ1-2 | TRBV12-3/TRBV12-4 | TRBD1 | CASSPDRVHGYTF | TGTGCCAGCAGCCCGGACAGGGTCCATGGCTACACCTTC
. | TRBJ2-3 | TRBV29-1 | . | CSVADGARGGTDTQYF | TGCAGCGTTGCGGACGGTGCGCGCGGGGGCACAGATACGCAGTATTTT
. | TRBJ1-1 | TRBV7-9 | TRBD1 | CASSQDRGAAEAFF | TGTGCCAGCAGCCAAGACAGGGGTGCGGCTGAAGCTTTCTTT
. | TRBJ1-2 | TRBV3-1/TRBV3-2 | . | CASSPGGPYYGYTF | TGTGCCAGCAGCCCCGGAGGGCCCTACTATGGCTACACCTTC
. | TRBJ2-5 | TRBV19 | . | CASSTRDIQETQYF | TGTGCCAGTAGTACCCGGGACATCCAAGAGACCCAGTACTTC
. | TRBJ1-1 | TRBV2 | TRBD1 | CASRTGGGTEAFF | TGTGCCAGCAGGACAGGGGGTGGCACTGAAGCTTTCTTT
. | TRBJ2-7 | TRBV4-2 | . | CASSQGGQGWEQYF | TGTGCCAGCAGCCAAGGGGGGCAGGGTTGGGAGCAGTACTTC
. | TRBJ2-7 | TRBV13 | TRBD1 | CASSPTGVIEQYF | TGTGCCAGCAGCCCGACAGGGGTTATCGAGCAGTACTTC
. | TRBJ1-3 | TRBV9 | . | CASSVGGESRNTIYF | TGTGCCAGCAGCGTAGGTGGAGAGAGTAGAAACACCATATATTTT
. | TRBJ1-1 | TRBV15 | TRBD1 | CATSSRRGRFITEAFF | TGTGCCACCAGCAGTCGGAGGGGGCGTTTTATCACTGAAGCTTTCTTT
. | TRBJ2-4 | TRBV23-1 | . | CASSLPGAKNIQYF | TGCGCCAGCAGTCTTCCAGGGGCCAAAAACATTCAGTACTTC
once | TRBJ1-1 | TRBV11-2 | . | CASSLDSPRSEAFF | TGTGCCAGCAGCTTAGATTCACCCCGGAGTGAAGCTTTCTTT
. | TRBJ2-1 | TRBV30 | TRBD1 | CAWSVVGGGYNEQFF | TGTGCCTGGAGTGTTGTAGGGGGCGGCTACAATGAGCAGTTCTTC
. | TRBJ2-7 | TRBV3-1/TRBV3-2 | . | CASSQGTTYEQYF | TGTGCCAGCAGCCAAGGGACTACCTACGAGCAGTACTTC